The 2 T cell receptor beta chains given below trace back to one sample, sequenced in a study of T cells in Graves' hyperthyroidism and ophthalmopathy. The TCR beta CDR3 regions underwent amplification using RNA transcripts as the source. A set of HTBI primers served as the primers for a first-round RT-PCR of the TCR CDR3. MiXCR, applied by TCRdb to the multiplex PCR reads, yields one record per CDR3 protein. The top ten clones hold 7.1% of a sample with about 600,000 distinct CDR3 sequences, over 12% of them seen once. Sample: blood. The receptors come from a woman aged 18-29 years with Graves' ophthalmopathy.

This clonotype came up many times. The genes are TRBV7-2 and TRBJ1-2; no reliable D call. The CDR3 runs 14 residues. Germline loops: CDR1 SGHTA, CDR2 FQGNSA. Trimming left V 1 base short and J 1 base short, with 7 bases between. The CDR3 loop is CASSLDRLNYGYTF. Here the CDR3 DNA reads TGTGCCAGCAGCTTAGACCGCCTTAACTATGGCTACACCTTC.

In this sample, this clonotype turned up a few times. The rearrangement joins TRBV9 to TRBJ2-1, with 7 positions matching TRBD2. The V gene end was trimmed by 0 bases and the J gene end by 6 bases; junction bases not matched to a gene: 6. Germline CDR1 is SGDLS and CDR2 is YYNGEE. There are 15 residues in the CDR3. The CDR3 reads CASSVEGGSPNEQFF. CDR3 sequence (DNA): TGTGCCAGCAGCGTAGAGGGCGGGAGTCCCAATGAGCAGTTCTTC.